A single sample gave rise to the 6 T cell receptor beta chains below, sequenced in a study of cytomegalovirus exposure and HLA in healthy donors (dated by TCRdb to 2017 to 2019). Library creation used the immunoSEQ multiplex PCR assay. For the multiplex PCR, a mixture combining 60 forward primers for TCR Vbeta segments and 13 reverse primers for TCR Jbeta segments was used. TCRdb retrieved this table from immuneACCESS and kept in-frame rearrangements only. Not all clones are present; in checked studies, unresolved V genes account for under half, and no reason is known for the remainder. This sample lists 120,000 or so clones; roughly 83% were detected once. The ten largest clones add up to roughly 20% of the sample. The sequenced material came from PBMCs. Receptor source: a man aged 18 to 29 in good health and CMV-seropositive.

This chain connects TRBV5-1 to TRBJ2-7, with 9 bases identical to TRBD1. The trim removed 3 bases at V and 7 bases at J, leaving 5 bases unmatched. The CDR3 loop spans 13 amino acids. In germline, CDR1 is SGHRS, CDR2 YFSETQ. CDR3 sequence (DNA): TGCGCCAGCAGCTCCGGGACAGGGAGGGAGCAGTACTTC. This encodes CASSSGTGREQYF.

The gene calls are TRBV19 and TRBJ1-1; 9 nucleotides align to TRBD1. J was trimmed by 5 bases and V by 6 bases; bases with no gene match: 10. The CDR3 extends over 15 amino acids. Germline CDR1 is LNHDA and CDR2 is SQIVND (reference sequence). The chain's CDR3 is CASSPPGQGRTEAFF. CDR3 DNA sequence: TGTGCCAGTAGCCCTCCCGGACAGGGGAGGACTGAAGCTTTCTTT.

The chain links TRBV2 to TRBJ2-7; maybe TRBD1 (6 bases). Germline CDR1 SNHLY, CDR2 FYNNEI. V was pared by 8 bases and J by 0 bases, with 11 bases between. This CDR3 spans 13 amino acids. CDR3 sequence (DNA): TGTGCCAGCGGGCGACAGGTCTCCTACGAGCAGTACTTC. It is translated as CASGRQVSYEQYF. The full variable domain, in which reference TRBV2 and TRBJ2-7 provide the parts outside the CDR3, is EPEVTQTPSHQVTQMGQEVILRCVPISNHLYFYWYRQILGQKVEFLVSFYNNEISEKSEIFDDQFSVERPDGSNFTLKIRSTKLEDSAMYFCASGRQVSYEQYFGPGTRLTVT.

The J gene is TRBJ2-7, the V gene TRBV7-2, with TRBD2 matching over 8 bases. The CDR3 length is 15 residues. Germline-derived CDR1 and CDR2 are SGHTA and FQGNSA. Trimming at V came to 4 bases and at J to 2 bases, leaving 7 bases not matched to a gene. The DNA of the CDR3 is TGTGCCAGCAGCTCCAGTCCCGGGGGGGCCTACGAGCAGTACTTC. It specifies CASSSSPGGAYEQYF.

CDR3 sequence: CASSVYGVHGATDTQYF. The CDR3 nucleotides are TGTGCCAGCAGCGTATATGGAGTACATGGGGCCACAGATACGCAGTATTTT. The chain uses TRBV9 and TRBJ2-3, with a weak D call TRBD1 (5 bases). The CDR3 consists of 17 residues. Germline values: CDR1 SGDLS, CDR2 YYNGEE. Deletions cut 1 base from V and 2 bases from J, with 17 bases between.

The chain couples TRBV7-6 to TRBJ2-7; weak D call: TRBD1 (5 bases). V lost 2 bases and J lost 2, with 16 bases in between. CDR3 size: 16 residues. The germline CDR1 and CDR2 sequences are SGHVS and FNYEAQ. The CDR3 DNA reads TGTGCCAGCAGCTTAACTCAGGCAGGGAATCCCTACGAGCAGTACTTC. It specifies CASSLTQAGNPYEQYF.